This entry features one TCR beta chain sequence. Its cognate antigen has yet to be identified. No clone much larger than this one lies a single base away; base qualities are absent. The sample comes from a study of type 1 and type 2 diabetes patients (dated by TCRdb to about 2016). In the study overall: About 9 type 1 diabetes patients, a few type 2 diabetes patients and six or seven nondiabetic controls were recruited in China to form the cohort. Across the study, CD4+ and CD8+ T cells were positively selected from PBMCs using CD4 or CD8 MicroBeads on MACS columns. Altogether, more than 15 million paired-end reads were produced across the whole study. The study profiled TCRbeta repertoires by high-throughput sequencing to compare type 1 diabetes, type 2 diabetes and nondiabetic individuals. Type 2 diabetes patients were used as a disease comparison group for the type 1 diabetes patients. Comparing approximately 19-cycle and roughly 25-cycle amplification showed similar V gene usage, suggesting similar primer efficiencies and random PCR bias. The TCRbeta libraries underwent paired-end sequencing on Illumina HiSeq 2000 or MiSeq instruments.

Spanning cysteine to phenylalanine, the CDR3 consists of 12 amino acids. Of all the DNA, just the CDR3 is kept, 36 bases in frame from base 1. CDR1 DFQATT and CDR2 SNEGSKA are derived from the germline V gene (reference sequence). TCRdb records Illumina MiSeq as the sequencer. Genomic DNA from sorted T cell subsets served as template for TCRbeta CDR3 amplification. The TCRbeta CDR3 region was amplified by multiplex PCR with 30 forward and 13 reverse primers. PCR products were purified with AMPure XP beads, after which indices and adaptors were added in a second approximately 25-cycle PCR. Before sequencing, libraries were gel-purified with the QIAquick Gel Extraction Kit. The source study handled its data this way. Paired-end reads were merged with FLASH and aligned to IMGT V, D and J germline references using IgBLAST. Reads with below 70% alignment identity to germline references were discarded, and 11,114,426 reads were retained study-wide. IMGT definitions were followed to assign CDR3 boundaries, reading frame and productivity. A highly-expanded clone was defined as any clone making up 1% or more of reads, and normalized Shannon entropy served as the measure of diversity. Group differences in Shannon entropy were tested with unpaired two-tailed t-tests. Using fastp at Q25 and MiXCR, TCRdb reprocessed the public reads and kept productive beta chains. Identical CDR3 protein sequences are pooled into one entry, listed with their most common genes and DNA. The V and J calls reflect TCRdb's pipeline rather than the authors' work. Here the sample has under 300,000 distinct CDR3 sequences; around 47% occur a single time. The ten biggest clones cover roughly 13% of the sample.

Every diabetic patient fulfilled standard classification criteria for type 1 or type 2 diabetes, and glucose and C-peptide were measured using WHO-recommended methods. Donors were excluded if they had other autoimmune diseases or infections within the previous four weeks. Around 10 milliliters of peripheral blood were drawn from each participant. PBMCs were isolated with LymphoPrep density separation. Paper-wide results and their limitations: Type 2 diabetes patients had few highly-expanded CD4+ clones (median one), and those clones made up a median approximately 3.9% of reads. Because only a limited number of T2D and control samples were sequenced, some T1D-only HECs might also be present in more T2D or control samples. Type 2 diabetes and control samples had highly correlated V and J gene usage patterns, with an average between-sample correlation of roughly 0.97. High diversity was shown by type 2 diabetes repertoires, and the diversity was significantly greater than that of type 1 diabetes repertoires in both CD4+ and CD8+ T cells. The study groups were not matched for age and gender, which could possibly have biased interpretation.

The sequenced sample was peripheral blood mononuclear cells (PBMCs). The source of this sequence is a man between 18 and 29 years old with type 2 diabetes. The rearranged chain carries TRBV20-1 and TRBJ2-7; TRBD2 is perhaps the D gene, given 5 matching bases. The base sequence is TGCAGCTTGGAGGCAAGGCGCTACGAGCAGTACTTC. It translates as CSLEARRYEQYF.